Below are 7 T cell receptor beta chains sequenced from a single sample in a study of blood T cell repertoires in COVID-19. Generated by immunoSEQ multiplex PCR, the TCRdb table keeps only in-frame clones and is missing some. Of about 200,000 clones in the sample, around four fifths were seen once. The sample consisted of peripheral blood. Every receptor here comes from a middle-aged woman with active or convalescent COVID-19.

V is TRBV12-3 or TRBV12-4 and J is TRBJ2-1; D is perhaps TRBD2 (5 bases). CDR3 length equals 12 residues. Trimming removed 7 bases at V and 6 bases at J, with 10 bases between. CDR3 sequence: CASTRGGNEQFF. Here the CDR3 DNA reads TGTGCCAGCACCCGGGGTGGCAATGAGCAGTTCTTC.

This rearrangement joins TRBV11-3 to TRBJ1-2; 9 bases agree with TRBD1. The CDR3 has 16 residues. Germline CDR1 and CDR2: SGHNT and YENEEA. Trimming at V came to 4 bases and at J to 3 bases, leaving 9 bases not matched to a gene. CDR3 DNA: TGTGCCAGCAGCTCGTGGGGACAGGGAACCCACTATGGCTACACCTTC. Its protein product is CASSSWGQGTHYGYTF. Full variable domain (outside the CDR3, taken from reference TRBV11-3 and TRBJ1-2): EAGVVQSPRYKIIEKKQPVAFWCNPISGHNTLYWYLQNLGQGPELLIRYENEEAVDDSQLPKDRFSAERLKGVDSTLKIQPAELGDSAVYLCASSSWGQGTHYGYTFGSGTRLTVV.

This chain links TRBV5-4 with TRBJ1-5; 12 positions agree with TRBD1. Germline CDR1 reads SGHNT; CDR2 reads YYREEE (reference sequence). J gave up 3 bases and V 3 bases, and 4 bases lay outside the gene matches. The CDR3 consists of 16 residues. The CDR3 DNA follows: TGTGCCAGCAGCTCCGGGACAGGGGGCGTCAATCAGCCCCAGCATTTT. Protein sequence: CASSSGTGGVNQPQHF. The complete variable domain, with remaining parts taken from reference TRBV5-4 and TRBJ1-5, reads ETGVTQSPTHLIKTRGQQVTLRCSSQSGHNTVSWYQQALGQGPQFIFQYYREEENGRGNFPPRFSGLQFPNYSSELNVNALELDDSALYLCASSSGTGGVNQPQHFGDGTRLSIL.

This clone was recorded a few times. This chain connects TRBV5-1 to TRBJ2-1, with 10 nucleotides matching TRBD1. The CDR3 extends over 14 amino acids. Germline CDR1 SGHRS, CDR2 YFSETQ. Trimming took 4 bases from V and 9 from J; bases not matched to a gene: 7. As DNA, the CDR3 is TGCGCCAGCAGCACGGGACAGGGGAGGGGTGAGCAGTTCTTC. Protein product: CASSTGQGRGEQFF. Full variable domain (rest looked up from reference TRBV5-1 and TRBJ2-1): KAGVTQTPRYLIKTRGQQVTLSCSPISGHRSVSWYQQTPGQGLQFLFEYFSETQRNKGNFPGRFSGRQFSNSRSEMNVSTLELGDSALYLCASSTGQGRGEQFFGPGTRLTVL.

The J gene is TRBJ1-2, the V gene TRBV13, with TRBD1 as a possible D gene (5 bases). Germline CDR1 and CDR2: PRHDT and FYEKMQ (reference sequence). Trimming stripped 1 base from V and 3 bases from J, with 15 bases between. The CDR3 has 16 residues. DNA of the CDR3: TGTGCCAGCAGCTTAGCGCCCAAGGGGTCGGACTATGGCTACACCTTC. Amino acids: CASSLAPKGSDYGYTF.

The chain carries TRBV2 and TRBJ1-2; D unresolved. The CDR3 length is 12 residues. Germline loops: CDR1 SNHLY, CDR2 FYNNEI. Trimming removed 4 bases at V and 5 bases at J, with 8 bases between. The CDR3 loop is CASSGSVYGYTF. In DNA form, the CDR3 reads TGTGCCAGCAGTGGGTCGGTTTATGGCTACACCTTC.

V is TRBV2 and J is TRBJ2-3; a weak D match, TRBD2 (5 bases). Germline V CDR1 and CDR2: SNHLY, FYNNEI. There are 14 residues in the CDR3. V was shortened by 3 bases and J by 2 bases, with 9 bases between the two germline ends. The CDR3 region is CASSEGSLTDTQYF. The DNA for the CDR3 is TGTGCCAGCAGTGAGGGGAGCCTCACAGATACGCAGTATTTT. Variable domain in full (rest from reference TRBV2 and TRBJ2-3): EPEVTQTPSHQVTQMGQEVILRCVPISNHLYFYWYRQILGQKVEFLVSFYNNEISEKSEIFDDQFSVERPDGSNFTLKIRSTKLEDSAMYFCASSEGSLTDTQYFGPGTRLTVL.